This T cell receptor (beta chain) was retrieved from a study of blood T cell repertoires in COVID-19 (dated by TCRdb to 2020 to 2022). For context, the study as a whole: Samples covering the acute and convalescent phases of COVID-19 were provided by collaborators in the United States, Italy and Spain. The material from the prospective study consisted of cDNA or gDNA derived from T cells, B-cell-depleted T cells, or PBMCs. Subjects who had been exposed to COVID-19, were actively infected with it, or had recovered from it provided the deeply sampled blood TCRbeta repertoires that made up the dataset. The repertoires were made available in a free public database intended to serve as a resource for research on the immune response to SARS-CoV-2. Samples were obtained from the ongoing ImmuneRACE study (first 160 participants) and from 1,254 subjects provided by 6 global collaborators. A de-identified subject ID, COVID-19 status, age in years and sex were almost always included in the sample metadata. HLA class I and class II types, where available, came from metadata supplied by the sample provider rather than from assay-based typing.

Whole blood was collected in K2EDTA tubes by collaborating institutions according to the institutions' own protocols. For TCRbeta analysis, collaborators shipped samples as frozen whole blood, isolated PBMCs, or DNA extracted from either of those sample types. Results and caveats for the whole study, not just this receptor: Clinical and demographic metadata were provided uncurated, with the amount varying by source and participant.

CDR1 and CDR2 were assigned from the germline V gene as MNHEY and SVGAGI. The CDR3 measures 13 amino acids from cysteine to phenylalanine. Only the CDR3 part of the read is kept: 39 bases, read in frame from the first base. Trimming takes 0 bases from V and 14 bases from J, and the germline ends sit 11 bases apart. TCRbeta CDR3 regions were amplified from genomic DNA using the immunoSEQ Assay, a bias-controlled multiplex PCR. Regarding the original processing steps: The number of nucleated cells in each sample was estimated from the amplification of reference gene primers within the assay. To quantify the absolute abundance of each unique TCRbeta CDR3 rearrangement, sequence reads were collapsed and filtered. For each sample, productive Simpson clonality was calculated as the square root of Simpson's diversity index across productive rearrangements. Here the immuneACCESS table is served through TCRdb, limited to in-frame sequences with V and J called. Missing clones are a known gap in these copies; in checked studies unresolved V genes cover under half, and the rest lacks a known reason. The DNA gave D and trimming, while V, J and clone size come from that table. Recorded for this sample are just over 150,000 clones; 80% of them occurred a single time. Over 0.5% of the sample belongs to the ten largest clones.

Regarding this clone: Its antigen is still unknown. One base away there is no much larger clone; base qualities are not given.

Sequencing was carried out using peripheral blood. This TCR was sampled from a man between 60 and 75 years old with acute or convalescent COVID-19. The chain links TRBV6-5 with TRBJ1-6, with a tentative D gene TRBD1 over 5 matching bases. The bases are TGTGCCAGCAGTTACTCGAGCAGGGATTCCCTCCACTTT. It translates as CASSYSSRDSLHF.